This T cell receptor beta chain came from a study of tumor-infiltrating lymphocytes in primary liver carcinoma (dated by TCRdb to 2015 to 2018). Notes on the research overall: Between late 2015 and early 2016, roughly 5 patients in China with histopathologically diagnosed primary liver carcinoma had their tumors surgically resected. Hepatocellular carcinoma (four) or combined HCC and intrahepatic cholangiocarcinoma (one) was present in the five patients, who were three men and two women aged 30 to 69 years. The five patients had tumors staged T1-T3 N0M0, with maximum diameters ranging from roughly 4.2 to 10 cm. A total of 35 or so specimens from 5 patients went through TCRbeta repertoire sequencing, namely 25 tumor regions, 5 adjacent noncancerous liver tissues and 5 peripheral blood samples. Across five regions of each liver tumor, along with adjacent normal tissue and blood, the study brought together TCRbeta repertoire sequencing, expression microarrays and whole-exome sequencing. Each sample produced roughly 3.65 to 8 million productive TCRbeta reads, and read depth showed no significant difference between tissue types. Technical replicate repertoires showed high reproducibility, with mean shared-clone rates roughly 0.88 and correlation coefficients above 0.95.

Measured from the cysteine to the phenylalanine, the CDR3 is 13 residues long. Only the CDR3 portion is preserved as DNA: 39 bases, with reading frame beginning at the first base. CDR1 and CDR2 are drawn from the germline V gene: SGHNT, YENEEA. V and J are truncated by 5 bases and 4 bases respectively, leaving an intervening sequence of 11 bases. Findings and caveats that apply to the study as a whole: Repertoire overlap was found to be higher between tumor regions (mean around 35%) than between tumor-adjacent (about 17%) or tumor-blood (14%) pairs, consistent with antigen-driven expansion. Because only the TCR beta chain was sequenced and unpaired alpha chains were not captured, true repertoire diversity is likely underestimated. Because the samples were bulk and unsorted, CD4+ and CD8+ T cell repertoires could not be compared. A significantly larger repertoire fraction was made up by the top 250 clones in tumors than in blood (p = 0.039). Only a few patients were included in the study, and the authors note that the findings should be validated in a larger study.

Using a constant-region primer and ProtoScript II reverse transcriptase, TCRbeta-specific cDNA was reverse-transcribed from roughly 460 ng total RNA. Three nested multiplex PCR rounds, following a slightly modified ARM-PCR procedure, were used to build the TCRbeta libraries. Each of the first two PCR rounds ran for around 10 cycles using multiplex TRBV1-TRBV30 forward primers together with a Cbeta reverse primer. Sample barcodes and Illumina adapters were added in a final 25-cycle PCR using Deep VentR polymerase. Before sequencing, amplicons of 200-500 bp were purified from gel using a QIAquick gel extraction kit. TCRbeta amplicons were sequenced on an Illumina HiSeq 2500 with 250-bp paired-end reads. Under the source paper's analysis protocol: Reads were quality-trimmed with Trimmomatic v0.33, and paired reads were merged with FLASH v1.2.11 to recover full CDR3 sequences. V, D and J germline segments were assigned to the rearranged TCRbeta sequences using MiGEC v1.2.1b. Clonotype statistics, along with Shannon-Wiener diversity indices, were calculated using VDJtools v1.0.0. To cut down on sampling bias, every analysis after diversity analysis relied on just the 250 most abundant clonotypes from each sample. TCRdb reworked the public reads: Q25 trimming with fastp, MiXCR clone assembly, productive beta chains retained. One record per CDR3 amino acid sequence lists the most common genes and DNA. TCRdb's processing, not the authors' own work, is the source of the V and J calls. The sample table shows about 310,000 distinct CDR3 sequences, and 58% are seen once. The ten largest clones capture approximately 17% of the sample.

RNA from unsorted whole blood was extracted with TRIzol reagent, and germline DNA was obtained with the DNeasy Blood & Tissue kit. At the time of sampling, the patients were treatment-naive and had chronic HBV infection. Roughly 4 milliliters of peripheral blood were collected into K2EDTA tubes before surgery. Comment on this clonotype: This receptor's antigen is unknown. Per-nucleotide qualities are absent, and no much larger clonotype sits a single base away.

The source is a woman in her twenties or thirties with primary liver carcinoma and hepatitis B virus infection. Recombination connected TRBV11-3 to TRBJ1-2, with no D gene named confidently. Sequencing used peripheral blood. CDR3 region: CASSLDQRYGYTF. The DNA reads TGTGCCAGCAGCCTTGACCAGCGCTATGGCTACACCTTC.